This TCR beta chain was identified during a study of T cells after posttransplantation cyclophosphamide. Findings of the study overall: Tissue-infiltrating T cells from skin or gut overlapped little with blood T cells.

This CDR3 has 17 amino acids. The V and J ends lost 5 bases and 2 bases, in that order; junction bases with no gene match: 13. Germline CDR1 MNHEY, CDR2 SMNVEV (reference sequence). On this clone itself: Its antigen remains unidentified.

Treatment was busulfan-fludarabine conditioning, a marrow graft, and cyclophosphamide on days +3 and +4. Only in-frame clones appear in the TCRdb table, and some are missing; sequencing was by immunoSEQ multiplex PCR. Here the sample spans 2,000 to 2,500 clones, approximately 76% being singletons. V and J are TRBV27 and TRBJ2-7; TRBD2 matches 9 bases. The sample here was CD8+ T cells sorted from PBMCs, taken 242 days after a stem cell transplant with posttransplant cyclophosphamide. The clonotype originates from a male patient between 25 and 39 years old who received an allogeneic stem cell transplant from a related donor, was CMV-positive, and had no GVHD. Some T cells here may be from the graft donor. CDR3 protein: CASSPLGISGSPYEQYF. Written as DNA, the CDR3 is TGTGCCAGCAGTCCCCTCGGGATTAGCGGGAGTCCCTACGAGCAGTACTTC.